The 10 T cell receptor beta chains reported below all come from one sample, sequenced in a study of CD8 T cells in Susac syndrome. RNA totalling roughly 0.45 to 1 ug underwent reverse transcription with random hexamers. TCRdb re-derived calls from the immunoSEQ multiplex PCR reads in MiXCR, one entry per CDR3 protein. The data hold about 200,000 distinct CDR3 sequences, with about 94% observed a single time. The sequenced sample consisted of CD8+ T cells from PBMCs. These receptors were obtained from a human donor with multiple sclerosis.

The V gene is TRBV5-4, the J gene TRBJ2-7, with 9 bases fitting TRBD1. V gave up 3 bases and J gave up 3 bases; unmatched junction bases: 10. The CDR3 spans 16 residues. Germline V CDR1 and CDR2: SGHNT, YYREEE (reference sequence). The CDR3 sequence is CASSWGTGTGIYEQYF. DNA of the CDR3: TGTGCCAGCAGCTGGGGAACCGGGACAGGGATCTACGAGCAGTACTTC.

This clonotype occurred a few times. This chain uses TRBV19 with TRBJ2-7; 13 nucleotides match TRBD2. Trimming at V came to 9 bases and at J to 4 bases, leaving 6 bases not matched to a gene. This CDR3 is built from 14 residues. The germline CDR1 and CDR2 sequences are LNHDA and SQIVND (reference sequence). Here the CDR3 reads CASGRTSGGYEQYF. The DNA of the CDR3 is TGTGCCAGCGGTCGGACTAGCGGGGGTTACGAGCAGTACTTC.

The rearrangement joins TRBV30 to TRBJ2-1; the match to TRBD2 covers 10 bases. CDR3 length: 17 amino acids. Germline-derived CDR1 and CDR2 are GTSNPN and SVGIG (reference sequence). V was pared by 2 bases and J by 7 bases, with 14 bases of the junction left unmatched. This CDR3 is CAWSPGLAKGWYNEQFF. The DNA for the CDR3 is TGTGCCTGGAGTCCGGGACTAGCGAAGGGGTGGTATAATGAGCAGTTCTTC.

The rearrangement joins TRBV7-2 to TRBJ2-1; perhaps TRBD1 as D (5 bases). Germline values: CDR1 SGHTA, CDR2 FQGNSA. The CDR3 is 14 residues long. Trimming removed 3 bases from V and 9 bases from J, with 15 bases in between. The CDR3 here is CASSFYDQGSEQFF. In DNA form, the CDR3 reads TGTGCCAGCAGCTTCTACGACCAGGGTAGTGAGCAGTTCTTC. Combining the CDR3 with reference TRBV7-2 and TRBJ2-1 gives the whole variable domain GAGVSQSPSNKVTEKGKDVELRCDPISGHTALYWYRQSLGQGLEFLIYFQGNSAPDKSGLPSDRFSAERTGGSVSTLTIQRTQQEDSAVYLCASSFYDQGSEQFFGPGTRLTVL.

This clonotype was seen only once. The chain couples TRBV12-3 or TRBV12-4 to TRBJ1-1, with TRBD1 as a possible D gene (5 bases). CDR3 length: 12 residues. Trimming removed 3 bases from V and 9 bases from J, with 11 bases in between. CDR3 protein: CASSLAGTKAFF. The CDR3, as DNA: TGTGCCAGCAGTTTGGCGGGGACTAAAGCTTTCTTT.

In the case of this clonotype: Just one base apart from a much larger clone, this may be a read error. The chain recombines TRBV9 with TRBJ1-1, with 7 bases identical to TRBD1. Germline V CDR1 and CDR2: SGDLS, YYNGEE. The CDR3 totals 14 residues. V dropped 0 bases and J dropped 1; count of bases not matched to a gene: 0. CDR3 residues: CASSVGQGNTEAFF. The CDR3 coding sequence is TGTGCCAGCAGCGTAGGACAGGGGAACACTGAAGCTTTCTTT.

The V call is TRBV25-1, the J call TRBJ2-2; D gene ambiguous. The CDR3 has 13 residues. Germline CDR1 MGHDK, CDR2 SYGVNS. Trimming took 7 bases from V and 2 from J, leaving 8 bases between them. The CDR3 DNA reads TGTGCCAGCAAGGAGACCAACACCGGGGAGCTGTTTTTT. It yields the protein CASKETNTGELFF.

This rearrangement joins TRBV19 to TRBJ2-1; no clear D. The CDR3 is 12 residues long. V gave up 5 bases and J gave up 5 bases, with 7 bases separating them. CDR1 LNHDA and CDR2 SQIVND come from the germline V gene (reference sequence). The CDR3, as DNA: TGTGCCAGTAGTCCTGGGAACAATGAGCAGTTCTTC. Amino acid sequence: CASSPGNNEQFF.

This chain joins TRBV12-3 or TRBV12-4 and TRBJ2-1; 8 bases map to TRBD2. The trim removed 6 bases at V and 8 bases at J, leaving 6 bases unmatched. The CDR3 has 13 residues. The CDR3 DNA follows: TGTGCCAGCAGGGGACTAGATGGGGATGAGCAGTTCTTC. Residues: CASRGLDGDEQFF.

The V call is TRBV9, the J call TRBJ1-1; TRBD1 might be the D (6 bases). In germline, CDR1 is SGDLS, CDR2 YYNGEE. V gave up 5 bases and J gave up 4 bases, with 15 bases separating them. CDR3 length equals 14 residues. The chain's CDR3 is CASRPGDIGTEAFF. DNA for the CDR3: TGTGCCAGCAGACCTGGGGACATCGGCACTGAAGCTTTCTTT. The full variable domain, in which reference TRBV9 and TRBJ1-1 provide the parts outside the CDR3, is DSGVTQTPKHLITATGQRVTLRCSPRSGDLSVYWYQQSLDQGLQFLIQYYNGEERAKGNILERFSAQQFPDLHSELNLSSLELGDSALYFCASRPGDIGTEAFFGQGTRLTVV.